This passage covers 27 T cell receptor beta chains from one sample sequenced in a study of T cells in Graves' hyperthyroidism and ophthalmopathy. TCR beta CDR3 region amplification was performed from RNA transcripts. Carried out on the TCR CDR3, a first-round RT-PCR used the HTBI primer set. TCRdb reanalysed the multiplex PCR reads using MiXCR and keeps one entry per CDR3 protein. The table lists 400,000 to 550,000 distinct CDR3 sequences, around 24% of them singletons. Input material: blood. These TCRs come from a woman younger than 45 with Graves' ophthalmopathy.

This clonotype was recorded at least ten times. The V and J genes are TRBV27 and TRBJ1-5; TRBD1 is a possible D gene (6 bases). The CDR3 runs to 16 residues. Germline assignment: CDR1 MNHEY and CDR2 SMNVEV (reference sequence). V dropped 5 bases and J dropped 6 bases, with 20 bases sitting between them. The CDR3 spells CASSPTFPGAVQPQHF. The CDR3 DNA follows: TGTGCCAGCAGTCCCACCTTCCCAGGGGCGGTTCAGCCCCAGCATTTT.

This clonotype was observed many times. V is TRBV2 and J is TRBJ2-7; TRBD1 matches 7 bases. The germline CDR1 and CDR2 sequences are SNHLY and FYNNEI. The J segment lost 2 bases and the V segment lost 7 bases, leaving 11 bases of the junction unmatched. The CDR3 has 15 amino acids. CDR3 amino acids: CASKPRDSIAYEQYF. In nucleotides, the CDR3 is TGTGCCAGCAAACCCCGGGACAGCATAGCCTACGAGCAGTACTTC.

This clonotype was observed many times. The DNA for the CDR3 is TGTGCCAGCCGGGACTTCTTGCCTGAAGCTTTCTTT. Translating gives CASRDFLPEAFF. The chain has TRBV6-5 and TRBJ1-1; a weak D match, TRBD1 (5 bases). This CDR3 spans 12 amino acids. Trimming cost V 8 bases and J 6 bases, with 13 bases left between them. In germline, CDR1 is MNHEY, CDR2 SVGAGI.

This clonotype was detected only a few times. The chain has TRBV5-1 and TRBJ1-1, with D maybe TRBD1 (6 bases). This CDR3 comprises 14 residues. Germline CDR1 is SGHRS and CDR2 is YFSETQ. The V gene lost 2 bases and the J gene lost 5 bases, with 13 bases spanning the gap. The CDR3 bases are TGCGCCAGCAGCTTCGGACAGTTCGAGACTGAAGCTTTCTTT. This codes for CASSFGQFETEAFF.

This clonotype was detected ten times or more. This chain links TRBV5-1 with TRBJ1-5, with D maybe TRBD1 (6 bases). V lost 0 bases and J lost 3, with 10 bases in between. The CDR3 is 15 amino acids. Germline-derived CDR1 and CDR2 are SGHRS and YFSETQ. The CDR3 DNA reads TGCGCCAGCAGCTTGGGGCCAGGGGACAATCAGCCCCAGCATTTT. Translated, it gives CASSLGPGDNQPQHF.

This clonotype was picked up a small number of times. The V gene is TRBV3-1, the J gene TRBJ2-7; no firm D call. This CDR3 region has 15 residues. Germline V gene lookup returns CDR1 LGHDT and CDR2 YNNKEL (reference sequence). Trimming stripped 0 bases from V and 5 bases from J, with 14 bases between. This CDR3 is CASSQEGPSVDEQYF. The CDR3 DNA sequence: TGTGCCAGCAGCCAAGAGGGTCCTAGTGTAGACGAGCAGTACTTC.

This clonotype occurred many times. The genes are TRBV28 and TRBJ2-5; D is possibly TRBD1 (5 bases). Germline V gene data show CDR1 as MDHEN and CDR2 as SYDVKM. The V end was cut by 1 base, the J end by 5 bases, with 17 bases between. This CDR3 region has 16 residues. Written as DNA, the CDR3 is TGTGCCAGCAGTTTATCGGGTGCGGTACAGGTGGAGACCCAGTACTTC. As protein: CASSLSGAVQVETQYF.

The V call is TRBV30, the J call TRBJ2-7; D perhaps matches TRBD2 (7 bases). The V and J ends lost 7 bases and 6 bases respectively, with 16 bases between them. Germline-derived CDR1 and CDR2 are GTSNPN and SVGIG (reference sequence). CDR3 length: 12 amino acids. The CDR3 protein is CALRGGLAEQYF. CDR3 nucleotides: TGTGCCTTAAGGGGGGGACTCGCCGAGCAGTACTTC.

This clonotype was picked up many times. V gene TRBV20-1 combines with J gene TRBJ1-5; perhaps TRBD1 as D (5 bases). V dropped 2 bases and J dropped 3 bases, with 11 bases sitting between them. Looked up from germline, CDR1 is DFQATT and CDR2 is SNEGSKA (reference sequence). The CDR3 is made up of 14 amino acids. CDR3 in amino acids: CSARLGRDNQPQHF. In nucleotides, the CDR3 is TGCAGTGCTAGACTGGGCAGGGACAATCAGCCCCAGCATTTT.

The rearrangement joins TRBV27 to TRBJ2-2; 9 bases map to TRBD1. The CDR3 has 15 residues. V was clipped by 8 bases and J by 6 bases; unmatched bases: 10. Germline V gene lookup returns CDR1 MNHEY and CDR2 SMNVEV (reference sequence). This CDR3 is CASGLQGAISGELFF. CDR3 bases: TGTGCCAGCGGCCTACAGGGGGCGATATCCGGGGAGCTGTTTTTT.

This clonotype was observed many times. V is TRBV2 and J is TRBJ1-1; 10 positions match TRBD1. V was pared by 8 bases and J by 0 bases, with 9 bases of the junction left unmatched. This CDR3 comprises 16 residues. CDR1 and CDR2 (germline): SNHLY, FYNNEI. CDR3 nucleotide sequence: TGTGCCAGCTGGGGGACAGGGGCGCTCGTGAACACTGAAGCTTTCTTT. As protein: CASWGTGALVNTEAFF.

This clonotype was seen repeatedly, ten times or more. The chain uses TRBV2 and TRBJ2-5; D might be TRBD1 or TRBD2, each matching 5 bases. V dropped 2 bases and J dropped 4 bases, with 11 bases sitting between them. The CDR3 has 14 amino acids. Germline lookup yields CDR1 SNHLY and CDR2 FYNNEI. The DNA for the CDR3 is TGTGCCAGCAGTGAAACGACGGGGCCAGAGACCCAGTACTTC. It is translated as CASSETTGPETQYF.

This clonotype was seen more than once but under ten times. V gene TRBV28 combines with J gene TRBJ2-7; the match to TRBD2 covers 7 bases. The CDR3 sequence is 15 residues long. CDR1 MDHEN and CDR2 SYDVKM come from the germline V gene. V lost 7 bases, J lost 4 bases, and 13 bases stayed unmatched. This CDR3 reads CASTLGGAGVYEQYF. The CDR3 coding sequence is TGTGCCAGCACCTTAGGAGGGGCGGGGGTTTACGAGCAGTACTTC.

This clonotype appeared many times. This sequence joins TRBV11-3 and TRBJ2-7; 9 bases are a match to TRBD1. Unmatched junction bases numbered 8, after V lost 4 bases and J lost 7 bases. CDR3 length: 14 residues. Per the germline V gene, CDR1 is SGHNT and CDR2 is YENEEA. The CDR3 DNA follows: TGTGCCAGCAGCTCAACGGACAGGGGAGGAGAGCAGTACTTC. Protein: CASSSTDRGGEQYF.

This chain joins TRBV20-1 and TRBJ1-2; 8 bases are a match to TRBD1. Per germline, CDR1 DFQATT and CDR2 SNEGSKA (reference sequence). V shed 0 bases, J shed 2 bases, and the junction held 5 bases outside the gene matches. The CDR3 covers 15 residues. As DNA, the CDR3 is TGCAGTGCTAGAGAGATGGGGACAGGCAACTATGGCTACACCTTC. Amino acids: CSAREMGTGNYGYTF.

Many counts were recorded for this clonotype. The V and J genes are TRBV7-2 and TRBJ2-7, with no clear D. The V gene lost 5 bases and the J gene lost 1 base, with 9 bases spanning the gap. Germline V gives CDR1 SGHTA, CDR2 FQGNSA. This CDR3 region has 13 residues. This chain's CDR3 is CASSPRSSYEQYF. The CDR3 DNA reads as TGTGCCAGCAGCCCCCGCTCTTCCTACGAGCAGTACTTC.

This clonotype appeared many times. The chain uses TRBV2 and TRBJ1-2; no definite D call. The ends were cut back, 1 base at V and 7 bases at J, with 4 bases in the middle. The CDR3 sequence is 11 residues long. Germline values: CDR1 SNHLY, CDR2 FYNNEI. The DNA for the CDR3 is TGTGCCAGCAGTGAAGGTAGTGGCTACACCTTC. Amino acids: CASSEGSGYTF.

The table lists this clonotype with many counts. The chain links TRBV11-2 to TRBJ1-1; maybe TRBD1 (5 bases). The CDR3 runs to 15 residues. The V and J ends lost 5 bases and 1 base respectively, with 14 bases between them. Germline CDR1 is SGHAT and CDR2 is FQNNGV. This chain's CDR3 is CASSGQGMSNTEAFF. The CDR3 region has the DNA TGTGCCAGCAGCGGGCAGGGAATGTCGAACACTGAAGCTTTCTTT.

This clonotype came up many times. The chain joins TRBV11-2 to TRBJ1-1; D is possibly TRBD1 (5 bases). The CDR3 extends over 13 amino acids. Trimming took off 4 bases at V and 1 base at J, with 7 bases between the two ends. Per the germline V gene, CDR1 is SGHAT and CDR2 is FQNNGV. The CDR3 sequence is CASSSGRNTEAFF. The CDR3 DNA sequence: TGTGCCAGCAGCTCGGGGCGGAACACTGAAGCTTTCTTT.

V and J are TRBV30 and TRBJ2-7, with 10 bases fitting TRBD1. Unmatched junction bases numbered 5, after V lost 8 bases and J lost 4 bases. CDR3 length: 12 amino acids. Germline CDR1 GTSNPN, CDR2 SVGIG (reference sequence). The chain's CDR3 is CARRGQGYEQYF. The CDR3 DNA reads as TGTGCCCGGCGGGGACAGGGGTACGAGCAGTACTTC. Using reference TRBV30 and TRBJ2-7 for the parts outside the CDR3, the full variable domain is SQTIHQWPATLVQPVGSPLSLECTVEGTSNPNLYWYRQAAGRGLQLLFYSVGIGQISSEVPQNLSASRPQDRQFILSSKKLLLSDSGFYLCARRGQGYEQYFGPGTRLTVT.

The table lists this clonotype with many counts. V usage is TRBV28 and J usage is TRBJ2-7; the D gene is possibly TRBD1 (6 bases). Germline loops: CDR1 MDHEN, CDR2 SYDVKM. CDR3 length equals 13 residues. V lost 6 bases to trimming and J lost 2 bases, with 11 bases between them. CDR3 coding DNA: TGTGCCAGCAGCGGGACACCAGCCTACGAGCAGTACTTC. This codes for CASSGTPAYEQYF.

This clonotype has a handful of counts. This chain uses TRBV27 with TRBJ1-2; TRBD1 matches at 7 bases. There are 14 residues in the CDR3. Germline V CDR1 and CDR2: MNHEY, SMNVEV (reference sequence). Losses at the gene ends were 6 bases for V and 3 bases for J; bases not matched to a gene: 7. The CDR3 DNA is TGTGCCAGCAGCCCGACAGGGTGGGACTATGGCTACACCTTC. Residues: CASSPTGWDYGYTF.

The table lists this clonotype with a few counts. The V call is TRBV13, the J call TRBJ1-3; 7 positions match TRBD1. Germline V CDR1 and CDR2: PRHDT, FYEKMQ (reference sequence). J gave up 1 base and V 5 bases, and 5 bases lay outside the gene matches. The CDR3 loop spans 15 amino acids. The CDR3 bases are TGTGCCAGCAGCGAACGGGGACAGTCTGGAAACACCATATATTTT. Protein sequence: CASSERGQSGNTIYF.

This clonotype was found many times. The genes are TRBV6-1 and TRBJ2-2; 8 bases fit TRBD1. The V segment lost 8 bases and the J segment 5 bases; nucleotides outside the gene matches: 4. Germline V gene lookup returns CDR1 MNHNS and CDR2 SASEGT. The CDR3 contains 13 residues. The DNA for the CDR3 is TGTGCCAGCGGACAGGGTGTAACCGGGGAGCTGTTTTTT. Translation: CASGQGVTGELFF.

The sample holds one count of this clonotype. This clone may be a read error of a much larger clone one base away. This sequence joins TRBV18 and TRBJ1-2; TRBD1 might be the D (5 bases). Trimming stripped 6 bases from V and 3 bases from J, with 17 bases between. CDR1 and CDR2 from the germline V gene are KGHSH and LQKENI. This CDR3 is 15 amino acids long. Here the CDR3 reads CASSPTRGDYYGYTF. DNA for the CDR3: TGTGCCAGCTCCCCAACGAGAGGGGACTACTATGGCTACACCTTC.

This clonotype was observed at least ten times. The chain has TRBV11-2 and TRBJ2-3; 9 nucleotides align to TRBD2. In germline, CDR1 is SGHAT, CDR2 FQNNGV. V lost 1 base, J lost 4 bases, and 6 bases stayed unmatched. The CDR3 is made up of 16 amino acids. As DNA, the CDR3 is TGTGCCAGCAGCTTAGGCGGGGGGGGAGGTTCAGATACGCAGTATTTT. Translation: CASSLGGGGGSDTQYF.

The V and J genes are TRBV14 and TRBJ1-1, with D uncertain. V shed 0 bases and J shed 5 bases, with 16 bases lying between them. This CDR3 comprises 16 residues. Per germline, CDR1 SGHDN and CDR2 FVKESK. The CDR3 sequence is CASSQEGAGRSTEAFF. The CDR3 nucleotides read TGTGCCAGCAGCCAAGAGGGTGCGGGGAGAAGTACTGAAGCTTTCTTT.